Following are 30 T cell receptor beta chains from one sample sequenced in a study of OX40 agonist ivuxolimab in advanced cancers. Assay: immunoSEQ multiplex PCR; the TCRdb copy retains only in-frame clones and omits some. The repertoire consists of roughly 50,000 clones, with just over 90% occurring once and the leading ten covering roughly 12%. This material consisted of CD4+ or CD8+ T cells sorted from blood, taken in a trial of the OX40 agonist ivuxolimab. These receptors all stem from an adult with an advanced solid tumor such as melanoma, head and neck, liver or kidney cancer.

The J gene is TRBJ1-1, the V gene TRBV6-5; TRBD1 might be the D (5 bases). The length of the CDR3 is 15 residues. The germline V and J ends were trimmed by 6 bases and 1 base, with 15 bases remaining between them. From germline, CDR1 is MNHEY and CDR2 SVGAGI. CDR3 sequence (DNA): TGTGCCAGCAGGGACCCGGGGACGGGGAACACTGAAGCTTTCTTT. Protein: CASRDPGTGNTEAFF.

The chain uses TRBV5-5 and TRBJ2-5; 11 positions match TRBD1. The CDR3 has 15 residues. CDR1 and CDR2 from the germline V gene are SGHKS and YYEKEE (reference sequence). V gave up 4 bases and J gave up 0 bases; unmatched junction bases: 2. Written as DNA, the CDR3 is TGTGCCAGCAGCCGGGGACAGGGGGACCAAGAGACCCAGTACTTC. Protein sequence: CASSRGQGDQETQYF. Drawing the rest from reference TRBV5-5 and TRBJ2-5, the complete variable domain is DAGVTQSPTHLIKTRGQQVTLRCSPISGHKSVSWYQQVLGQGPQFIFQYYEKEERGRGNFPDRFSARQFPNYSSELNVNALLLGDSALYLCASSRGQGDQETQYFGPGTRLLVL.

The chain employs TRBV27 and TRBJ2-7; D remains ambiguous. Trimming cost V 2 bases and J 7 bases, with 12 bases left between them. CDR3 size: 13 residues. Germline CDR1 is MNHEY and CDR2 is SMNVEV (reference sequence). The CDR3 here is CASSLRRPGEQYF. Here the CDR3 DNA reads TGTGCCAGCAGTTTACGAAGGCCCGGGGAGCAGTACTTC.

This clone was seen once. The rearrangement uses TRBV14 and TRBJ1-6; D gene ambiguous. The CDR3 runs to 13 residues. Per the germline V gene, CDR1 is SGHDN and CDR2 is FVKESK. The V end lost 4 bases, the J end lost 14 bases, and 15 bases lay between the germline ends. The CDR3 sequence is CASSLLLREALHF. The CDR3 DNA follows: TGTGCCAGCAGCCTACTGCTCCGGGAGGCCCTCCACTTT. Full variable domain (missing parts from reference TRBV14 and TRBJ1-6): EAGVTQFPSHSVIEKGQTVTLRCDPISGHDNLYWYRRVMGKEIKFLLHFVKESKQDESGMPNNRFLAERTGGTYSTLKVQPAELEDSGVYFCASSLLLREALHFGNGTRLTVT.

The CDR3 DNA is TGTGCCAGCAGCCGGGACAGCCAAGTGGGCTACACCTTC. Amino acids: CASSRDSQVGYTF. V usage is TRBV25-1 and J usage is TRBJ1-2; the match to TRBD1 covers 7 bases. Losses at the gene ends were 6 bases for V and 8 bases for J; bases not matched to a gene: 9. Germline V lookup: CDR1 MGHDK, CDR2 SYGVNS. The CDR3 runs to 13 residues.

This chain uses TRBV6-5 with TRBJ2-5; the D gene is possibly TRBD2 (6 bases). V was shortened by 6 bases and J by 3 bases, with 11 bases between the two germline ends. The CDR3 contains 13 residues. From germline, CDR1 is MNHEY and CDR2 SVGAGI. The CDR3 loop reads CASRRGWEETQYF. The CDR3 bases are TGTGCCAGCAGACGGGGGTGGGAAGAGACCCAGTACTTC.

This clone appeared a single time. The chain is built from TRBV27 and TRBJ1-2; 7 bases are a match to TRBD1. Germline CDR1 MNHEY, CDR2 SMNVEV (reference sequence). Trimming removed 2 bases from V and 2 bases from J; junction bases left unmatched: 5. The CDR3 has 15 residues. Here the CDR3 reads CASSLRGQPNYGYTF. CDR3 in DNA: TGTGCCAGCAGTTTAAGGGGACAGCCAAACTATGGCTACACCTTC.

The chain combines TRBV18 with TRBJ2-3; 8 bases fit TRBD2. The CDR3 consists of 14 residues. Germline lookup yields CDR1 KGHSH and CDR2 LQKENI. V lost 0 bases, J lost 8 bases, and 4 bases stayed unmatched. The CDR3 nucleotides read TGTGCCAGCTCACCACCGGGACGGGGGGGTACGCAGTATTTT. As protein: CASSPPGRGGTQYF. Supplemented by reference TRBV18 and TRBJ2-3, the full variable domain reads NAGVMQNPRHLVRRRGQEARLRCSPMKGHSHVYWYRQLPEEGLKFMVYLQKENIIDESGMPKERFSAEFPKEGPSILRIQQVVRGDSAAYFCASSPPGRGGTQYFGPGTRLTVL.

V and J are TRBV7-9 and TRBJ2-5; D is perhaps TRBD2 (5 bases). This CDR3 comprises 15 residues. V shed 5 bases and J shed 2 bases, with 15 bases lying between them. CDR1 is SEHNR and CDR2 is FQNEAQ in the germline V gene (reference sequence). The chain's CDR3 is CASSPQVAGQETQYF. The CDR3 DNA is TGTGCCAGCAGCCCCCAGGTGGCGGGTCAAGAGACCCAGTACTTC. The full variable domain, in which reference TRBV7-9 and TRBJ2-5 provide the parts outside the CDR3, is DTGVSQNPRHKITKRGQNVTFRCDPISEHNRLYWYRQTLGQGPEFLTYFQNEAQLEKSRLLSDRFSAERPKGSFSTLEIQRTEQGDSAMYLCASSPQVAGQETQYFGPGTRLLVL.

The chain joins TRBV6-1 to TRBJ2-2, with no clear D. Germline V gene sequence: CDR1 MNHNS, CDR2 SASEGT. The CDR3 sequence is 12 residues long. Trimming took off 11 bases at V and 6 bases at J, with 13 bases between the two ends. The CDR3 DNA reads TGTGCCTCTAGGGTTTGGGCCGGGGAGCTGTTTTTT. It specifies CASRVWAGELFF.

By share of the sample, this clone is medium-sized. The J gene is TRBJ2-7, the V gene TRBV6-5, with D uncertain. The ends were cut back, 6 bases at V and 2 bases at J, with 11 bases in the middle. CDR1 is MNHEY and CDR2 is SVGAGI in the germline V gene. The CDR3 extends over 13 amino acids. CDR3 amino acids: CASRLPGTYEQYF. CDR3 nucleotides: TGTGCCAGCAGGCTCCCGGGCACCTACGAGCAGTACTTC.

CDR3: CASSFLDYEQYF. The CDR3 DNA is TGTGCCAGCAGTTTTCTCGACTACGAGCAGTACTTC. The chain carries TRBV28 and TRBJ2-7; D not resolved. This CDR3 is built from 12 residues. Deletions cut 3 bases from V and 3 bases from J, with 6 bases between. The germline CDR1 and CDR2 sequences are MDHEN and SYDVKM.

This chain links TRBV28 with TRBJ1-2, with D uncertain. The CDR3 has 14 amino acids. The germline gives CDR1 MDHEN, CDR2 SYDVKM. Trimming took 3 bases from V and 1 from J, leaving 9 bases between them. This chain's CDR3 is CASSLKAINYGYTF. CDR3 in DNA: TGTGCCAGCAGTTTGAAGGCGATTAACTATGGCTACACCTTC.

V usage is TRBV7-6 and J usage is TRBJ2-2; the match to TRBD2 covers 7 bases. Germline lookup yields CDR1 SGHVS and CDR2 FNYEAQ. The CDR3 loop spans 14 amino acids. V trimming: 3 bases; J trimming: 4 bases; junction bases outside the gene matches: 2. The CDR3 DNA follows: TGTGCCAGCAGCTTGGGACTATCCACCGGGGAGCTGTTTTTT. The encoded protein is CASSLGLSTGELFF. Combining the CDR3 with reference TRBV7-6 and TRBJ2-2 gives the whole variable domain GAGVSQSPRYKVTKRGQDVALRCDPISGHVSLYWYRQALGQGPEFLTYFNYEAQQDKSGLPNDRFSAERPEGSISTLTIQRTEQRDSAMYRCASSLGLSTGELFFGEGSRLTVL.

V is TRBV11-2 and J is TRBJ1-5, with a possible D match to TRBD1 (5 bases). Germline CDR1 SGHAT, CDR2 FQNNGV. The CDR3 consists of 15 residues. V lost 2 bases to trimming and J lost 0 bases, with 8 bases between them. CDR3 in amino acids: CASSLTGGSNQPQHF. CDR3 DNA: TGTGCCAGCAGCTTAACCGGGGGTAGCAATCAGCCCCAGCATTTT.

This clone was seen only a few times. This rearrangement joins TRBV5-2 to TRBJ1-3; TRBD1 reflects the table's D call only, with no check against the DNA. TRBV5-2 is deemed a pseudogene. The CDR3 loop spans 15 amino acids. DNA of the CDR3: TGTGCCAGCAGCCAGGGATGGAACTCTGGAAACACCATATATTTT. This gives the protein CASSQGWNSGNTIYF.

The V and J genes are TRBV28 and TRBJ2-7; D not certain. This CDR3 spans 13 amino acids. In germline, CDR1 is MDHEN, CDR2 SYDVKM. The V end lost 3 bases, the J end lost 3 bases, and 9 bases lay between the germline ends. CDR3 coding DNA: TGTGCCAGCAGTTTTCGGAAATACTACGAGCAGTACTTC. Amino acid sequence: CASSFRKYYEQYF.

Comment on this clone: The junction shows a germline mismatch at one end, possibly a read error. This chain uses TRBV10-1 with TRBJ2-7; 7 bases match TRBD1. CDR3 length: 14 amino acids. Germline-derived CDR1 and CDR2 are WNHNN and SYGVQD (reference sequence). The CDR3 sequence is CASSPNRDRVNGVF. The DNA for the CDR3 is TGCGCCAGCTCTCCAAACCGGGACAGAGTGAACGGGGTCTTC.

The chain is built from TRBV27 and TRBJ2-7, with TRBD1 identical over 7 bases. The germline V gene encodes CDR1 MNHEY and CDR2 SMNVEV (reference sequence). The CDR3 sequence is 14 residues long. The V and J ends lost 3 bases and 3 bases, in that order; junction bases with no gene match: 5. The CDR3 sequence: CASSFLGTVYEQYF. CDR3 coding DNA: TGTGCCAGCAGTTTCCTAGGGACAGTCTACGAGCAGTACTTC.

The chain couples TRBV7-9 to TRBJ1-5; D is perhaps TRBD1 (6 bases). The V end lost 5 bases, the J end lost 6 bases, and 20 bases lay between the germline ends. The CDR3 contains 16 residues. Germline V CDR1 and CDR2: SEHNR, FQNEAQ (reference sequence). CDR3 nucleotide sequence: TGTGCCAGCAGCCGATGGATAAGGGGGGCAAGTCAGCCCCAGCATTTT. This encodes CASSRWIRGASQPQHF.

Comments on this clone: Other DNA sequences of this sample code for an identical CDR3. V usage is TRBV5-4 and J usage is TRBJ1-1; D call uncertain. Looked up from germline, CDR1 is SGHNT and CDR2 is YYREEE (reference sequence). V shed 0 bases and J shed 4 bases, with 10 bases lying between them. This CDR3 spans 14 amino acids. The CDR3 region is CASSLATGGTEAFF. In DNA, the CDR3 is TGTGCCAGCAGCTTGGCAACGGGAGGCACTGAAGCTTTCTTT.

The J gene is TRBJ2-2, the V gene TRBV2; TRBD2 matches 12 bases. V gave up 4 bases and J gave up 4 bases; unmatched junction bases: 4. Germline assignment: CDR1 SNHLY and CDR2 FYNNEI. This CDR3 has 16 amino acids. The DNA of the CDR3 is TGTGCCAGCAGTGGGCTAGCGGGAGGGAGCACCGGGGAGCTGTTTTTT. Translating it yields CASSGLAGGSTGELFF.

The chain employs TRBV28 and TRBJ2-1, with TRBD2 matching over 13 bases. CDR1 MDHEN and CDR2 SYDVKM come from the germline V gene. The V segment lost 6 bases and the J segment 8 bases; nucleotides outside the gene matches: 7. The CDR3 is made up of 15 amino acids. Here the CDR3 DNA reads TGTGCCAGCAGATGGACTAGCGGGAGAAGTGATGAGCAGTTCTTC. Encoded protein: CASRWTSGRSDEQFF.

J is TRBJ2-7 and V is TRBV5-6, with D hard to call. This CDR3 has 14 amino acids. The germline V gene has CDR1 SGHDT and CDR2 YYEEEE. Trimming pared 0 bases from V and 3 bases from J, leaving 10 bases between. DNA of the CDR3: TGTGCCAGCAGCTTGGGGACGGACGGCTACGAGCAGTACTTC. This codes for CASSLGTDGYEQYF.

The V gene is TRBV6-5, the J gene TRBJ1-2; D is perhaps TRBD1 (5 bases). The CDR3 covers 14 residues. Germline lookup yields CDR1 MNHEY and CDR2 SVGAGI. Trimming took 6 bases from V and 0 from J, leaving 11 bases between them. Here the CDR3 reads CASSRGAPNYGYTF. CDR3 nucleotides: TGTGCCAGCAGCCGAGGGGCCCCTAACTATGGCTACACCTTC.

This chain connects TRBV11-2 to TRBJ2-7, with D possibly TRBD2 on 5 matching bases. Germline V gene lookup returns CDR1 SGHAT and CDR2 FQNNGV. This CDR3 has 14 residues. Trimming pared 6 bases from V and 7 bases from J, leaving 19 bases between. The CDR3 nucleotides read TGTGCCAGCAGTACCGGAAGAGGGCCTTTGGAGCAGTACTTC. This sequence encodes CASSTGRGPLEQYF.

The chain carries TRBV10-2 and TRBJ2-6; D remains ambiguous. Germline lookup yields CDR1 WSHSY and CDR2 SAAADI. The CDR3 is 13 amino acids. Trimming took off 6 bases at V and 0 bases at J, with 3 bases between the two ends. The CDR3 loop reads CASRDSGANVLTF. In DNA, the CDR3 is TGCGCCAGCAGAGACTCTGGGGCCAACGTCCTGACTTTC.

As for this clone: The sample carries other DNA sequences with the same CDR3. The gene calls are TRBV5-6 and TRBJ1-5; D uncertain. This CDR3 has 14 amino acids. Looked up from germline, CDR1 is SGHDT and CDR2 is YYEEEE. V lost 0 bases, J lost 5 bases, and 9 bases lay in between. Here the CDR3 reads CASSLAGGDQPQHF. The CDR3 nucleotides are TGTGCCAGCAGCTTGGCTGGTGGAGATCAGCCCCAGCATTTT.

The J gene is TRBJ2-3, the V gene TRBV10-3; TRBD2 matches 7 bases. The junction had 6 bases not matched to a gene; V was cut back by 6 bases and J by 3 bases. The CDR3 covers 14 residues. CDR1 is ENHRY, CDR2 SYGVKD, per germline. CDR3 residues: CAIRWTSATDTQYF. The CDR3 DNA reads TGTGCCATCAGATGGACTAGTGCGACAGATACGCAGTATTTT.

The V and J genes are TRBV15 and TRBJ1-2; 7 nucleotides line up with TRBD1. Unmatched junction bases numbered 8, after V lost 0 bases and J lost 7 bases. The germline V gene has CDR1 LNHNV and CDR2 YYDKDF (reference sequence). CDR3 size: 15 residues. CDR3 protein: CATSRELAGGGGYTF. CDR3 coding DNA: TGTGCCACCAGCAGAGAACTCGCAGGGGGAGGTGGCTACACCTTC.